This paragraph covers one TCR beta chain sequence. A TCRbeta library incorporating unique molecular identifiers was prepared. TCRdb independently ran MiXCR on the PCR reads; one entry per CDR3 protein. This table holds hundreds of thousands of distinct CDR3 sequences, around 16% found once. This entry belongs to a study of T-cell reconstitution after alpha-beta-depleted transplantation in children. Trimming removed 5 bases from V and 4 bases from J, with 10 bases in between. Germline V gene lookup returns CDR1 SEHNR and CDR2 FQNEAQ (reference sequence). This CDR3 contains 13 residues. This sequence was found in a human donor who donated a stem cell graft to a child with acute myeloid leukemia. The chain couples TRBV7-9 to TRBJ2-3, with D possibly TRBD2 on 7 matching bases. The source material was PBMCs from the stem cell graft donor, sampled from the stem cell graft. The CDR3 region is CASSGGAADTQYF. The CDR3 DNA reads as TGTGCCAGCAGCGGGGGGGCGGCAGATACGCAGTATTTT. Variable domain in full (rest from reference TRBV7-9 and TRBJ2-3): DTGVSQNPRHKITKRGQNVTFRCDPISEHNRLYWYRQTLGQGPEFLTYFQNEAQLEKSRLLSDRFSAERPKGSFSTLEIQRTEQGDSAMYLCASSGGAADTQYFGPGTRLTVL.